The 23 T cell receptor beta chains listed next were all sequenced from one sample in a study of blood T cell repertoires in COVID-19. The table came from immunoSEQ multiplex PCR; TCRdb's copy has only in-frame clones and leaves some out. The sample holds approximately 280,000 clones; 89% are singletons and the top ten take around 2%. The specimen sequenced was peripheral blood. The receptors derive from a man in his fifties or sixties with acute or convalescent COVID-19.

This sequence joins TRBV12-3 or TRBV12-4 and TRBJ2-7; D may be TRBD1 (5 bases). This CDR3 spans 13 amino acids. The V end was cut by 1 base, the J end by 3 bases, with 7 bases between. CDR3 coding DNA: TGTGCCAGCAGTTTAGGGCAGGGCTACGAGCAGTACTTC. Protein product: CASSLGQGYEQYF.

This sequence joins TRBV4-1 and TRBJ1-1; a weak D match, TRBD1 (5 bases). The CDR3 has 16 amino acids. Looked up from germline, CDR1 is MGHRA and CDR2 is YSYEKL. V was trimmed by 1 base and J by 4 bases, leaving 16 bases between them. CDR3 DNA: TGCGCCAGCAGCCAAGTTGCGACAGTCTCGGGCACTGAAGCTTTCTTT. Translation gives CASSQVATVSGTEAFF.

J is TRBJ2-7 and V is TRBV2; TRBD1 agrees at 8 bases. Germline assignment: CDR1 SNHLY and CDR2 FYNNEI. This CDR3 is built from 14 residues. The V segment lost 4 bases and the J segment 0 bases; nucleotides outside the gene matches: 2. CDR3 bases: TGTGCCAGCAGTGTGGACAGGGCCTCCTACGAGCAGTACTTC. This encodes CASSVDRASYEQYF. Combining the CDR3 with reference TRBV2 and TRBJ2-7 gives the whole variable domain EPEVTQTPSHQVTQMGQEVILRCVPISNHLYFYWYRQILGQKVEFLVSFYNNEISEKSEIFDDQFSVERPDGSNFTLKIRSTKLEDSAMYFCASSVDRASYEQYFGPGTRLTVT.

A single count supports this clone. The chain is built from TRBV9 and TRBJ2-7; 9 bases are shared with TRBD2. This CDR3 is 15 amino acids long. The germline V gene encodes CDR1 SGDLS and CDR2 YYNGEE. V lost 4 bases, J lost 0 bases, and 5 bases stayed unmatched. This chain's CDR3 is CASSPLAGSSYEQYF. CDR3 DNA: TGTGCCAGCAGCCCCCTAGCGGGAAGCTCCTACGAGCAGTACTTC. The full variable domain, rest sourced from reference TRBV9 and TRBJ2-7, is DSGVTQTPKHLITATGQRVTLRCSPRSGDLSVYWYQQSLDQGLQFLIQYYNGEERAKGNILERFSAQQFPDLHSELNLSSLELGDSALYFCASSPLAGSSYEQYFGPGTRLTVT.

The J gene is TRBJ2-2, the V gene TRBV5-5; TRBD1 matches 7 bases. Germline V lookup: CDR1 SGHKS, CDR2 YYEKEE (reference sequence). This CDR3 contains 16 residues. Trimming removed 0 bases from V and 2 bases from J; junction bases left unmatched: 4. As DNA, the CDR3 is TGTGCCAGCAGCTTGGAGGGGACAGCAAACACCGGGGAGCTGTTTTTT. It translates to CASSLEGTANTGELFF.

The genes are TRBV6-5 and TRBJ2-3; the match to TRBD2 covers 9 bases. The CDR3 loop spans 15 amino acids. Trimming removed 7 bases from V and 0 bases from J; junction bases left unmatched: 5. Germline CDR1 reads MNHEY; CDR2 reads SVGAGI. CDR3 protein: CASTPSGASTDTQYF. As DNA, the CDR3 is TGTGCCAGCACGCCTAGCGGGGCAAGCACAGATACGCAGTATTTT.

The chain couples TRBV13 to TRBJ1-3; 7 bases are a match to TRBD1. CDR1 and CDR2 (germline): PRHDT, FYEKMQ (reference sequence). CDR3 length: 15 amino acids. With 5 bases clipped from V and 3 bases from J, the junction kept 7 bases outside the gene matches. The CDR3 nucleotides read TGTGCCAGCAGCCTCTCCGGGACAGTTGGAAACACCATATATTTT. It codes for CASSLSGTVGNTIYF. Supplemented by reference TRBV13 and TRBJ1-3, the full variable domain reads AAGVIQSPRHLIKEKRETATLKCYPIPRHDTVYWYQQGPGQDPQFLISFYEKMQSDKGSIPDRFSAQQFSDYHSELNMSSLELGDSALYFCASSLSGTVGNTIYFGEGSWLTVV.

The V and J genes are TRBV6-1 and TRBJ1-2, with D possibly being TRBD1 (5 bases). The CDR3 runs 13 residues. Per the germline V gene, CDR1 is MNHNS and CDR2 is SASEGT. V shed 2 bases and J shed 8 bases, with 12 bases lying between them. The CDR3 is CASSEIGDKGYTF. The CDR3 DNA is TGTGCCAGCAGTGAAATAGGGGATAAAGGCTACACCTTC.

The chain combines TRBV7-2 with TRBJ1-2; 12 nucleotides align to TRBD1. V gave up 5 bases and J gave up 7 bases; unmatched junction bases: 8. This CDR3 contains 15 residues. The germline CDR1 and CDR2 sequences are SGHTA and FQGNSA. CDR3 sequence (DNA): TGTGCCAGCAGCCCCCCGGGACAGGGGGCGAGTGGCTACACCTTC. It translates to CASSPPGQGASGYTF.

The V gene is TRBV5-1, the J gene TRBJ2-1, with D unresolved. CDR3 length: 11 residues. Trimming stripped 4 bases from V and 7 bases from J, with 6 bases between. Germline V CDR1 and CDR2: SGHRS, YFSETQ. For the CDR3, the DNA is TGCGCCAGCAGCCCCGAGAATGAGCAGTTCTTC. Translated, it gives CASSPENEQFF.

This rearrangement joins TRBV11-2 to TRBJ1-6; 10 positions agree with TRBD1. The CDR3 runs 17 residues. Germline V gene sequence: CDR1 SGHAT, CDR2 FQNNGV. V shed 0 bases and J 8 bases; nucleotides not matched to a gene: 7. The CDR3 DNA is TGTGCCAGCAGCTTAGAGTTTTTTGGGACAGGGGATTCACCCCTCCACTTT. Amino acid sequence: CASSLEFFGTGDSPLHF.

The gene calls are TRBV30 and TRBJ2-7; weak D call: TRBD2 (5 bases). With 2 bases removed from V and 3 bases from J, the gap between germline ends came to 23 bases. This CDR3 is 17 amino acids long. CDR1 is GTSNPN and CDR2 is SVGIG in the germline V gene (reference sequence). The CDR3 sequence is CAWSPPPRAVMIYEQYF. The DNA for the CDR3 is TGTGCCTGGAGTCCCCCTCCGAGGGCAGTTATGATCTACGAGCAGTACTTC.

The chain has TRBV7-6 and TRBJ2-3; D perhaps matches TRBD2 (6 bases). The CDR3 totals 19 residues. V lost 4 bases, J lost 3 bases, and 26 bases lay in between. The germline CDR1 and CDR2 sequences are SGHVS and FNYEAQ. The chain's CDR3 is CASSSTLGGAGLGTDTQYF. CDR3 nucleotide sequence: TGTGCCAGCAGCTCAACCCTCGGGGGAGCGGGTTTAGGGACAGATACGCAGTATTTT.

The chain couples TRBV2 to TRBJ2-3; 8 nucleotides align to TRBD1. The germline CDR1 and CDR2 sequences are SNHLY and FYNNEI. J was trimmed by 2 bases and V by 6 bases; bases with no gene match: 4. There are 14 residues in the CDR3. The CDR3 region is CASSRQGTTDTQYF. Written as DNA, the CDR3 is TGTGCCAGCAGCCGACAGGGGACCACAGATACGCAGTATTTT.

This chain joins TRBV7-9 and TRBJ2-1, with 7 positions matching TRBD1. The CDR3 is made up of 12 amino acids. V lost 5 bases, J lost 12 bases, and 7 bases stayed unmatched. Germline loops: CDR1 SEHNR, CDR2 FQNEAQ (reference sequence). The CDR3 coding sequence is TGTGCCAGCAGCCTACTCCGGGACAGGCAGTTCTTC. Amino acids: CASSLLRDRQFF.

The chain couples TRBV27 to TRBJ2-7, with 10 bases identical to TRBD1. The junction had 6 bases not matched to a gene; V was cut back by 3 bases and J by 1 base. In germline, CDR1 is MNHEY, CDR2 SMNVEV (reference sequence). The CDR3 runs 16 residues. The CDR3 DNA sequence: TGTGCCAGCAGTTTGCCCCCGGGACAGGGGTCCTACGAGCAGTACTTC. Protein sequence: CASSLPPGQGSYEQYF.

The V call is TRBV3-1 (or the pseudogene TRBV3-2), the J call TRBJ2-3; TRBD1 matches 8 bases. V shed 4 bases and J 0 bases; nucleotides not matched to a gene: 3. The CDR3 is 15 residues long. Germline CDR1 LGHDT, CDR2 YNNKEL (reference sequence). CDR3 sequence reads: CASSPRTGSTDTQYF. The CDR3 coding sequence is TGTGCCAGCAGCCCCCGGACAGGGAGCACAGATACGCAGTATTTT.

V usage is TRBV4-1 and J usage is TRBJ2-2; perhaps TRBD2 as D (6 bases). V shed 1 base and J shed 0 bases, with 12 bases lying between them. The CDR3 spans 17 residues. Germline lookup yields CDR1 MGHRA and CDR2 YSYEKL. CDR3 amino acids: CASSQVGGVANTGELFF. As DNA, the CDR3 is TGCGCCAGCAGCCAAGTCGGAGGGGTAGCGAACACCGGGGAGCTGTTTTTT.

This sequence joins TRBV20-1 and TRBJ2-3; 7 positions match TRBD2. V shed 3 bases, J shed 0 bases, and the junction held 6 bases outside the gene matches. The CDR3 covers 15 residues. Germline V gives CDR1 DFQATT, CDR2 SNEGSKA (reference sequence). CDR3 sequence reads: CSASGAGVSTDTQYF. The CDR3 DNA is TGCAGTGCTAGTGGCGCGGGGGTTAGCACAGATACGCAGTATTTT.

This chain's CDR3 is CASSLQGSYNEQFF. In nucleotides, the CDR3 is TGTGCCAGCAGCTTACAGGGATCCTACAATGAGCAGTTCTTC. This chain joins TRBV7-3 and TRBJ2-1; possible D gene TRBD1, 5 bases. The V end was cut by 2 bases, the J end by 1 base, with 6 bases between. Germline V gene lookup returns CDR1 SGHTA and CDR2 FQGTGA. The CDR3 extends over 14 amino acids.

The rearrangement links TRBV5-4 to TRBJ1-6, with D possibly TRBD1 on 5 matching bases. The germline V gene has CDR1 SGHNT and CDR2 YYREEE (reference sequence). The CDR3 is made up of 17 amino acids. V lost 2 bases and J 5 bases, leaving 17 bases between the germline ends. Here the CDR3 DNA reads TGTGCCAGCAGCTTTGGGGAGGGGCTCATGAATAATTCACCCCTCCACTTT. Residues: CASSFGEGLMNNSPLHF.

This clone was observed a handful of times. CDR3 amino acids: CASSSPSRDKLGPTQYF. For the CDR3, the DNA is TGTGCCAGCAGCTCGCCCAGCCGGGACAAGCTGGGCCCTACGCAGTATTTT. J is TRBJ2-3 and V is TRBV11-2; D may be TRBD1 (6 bases). From germline, CDR1 is SGHAT and CDR2 FQNNGV. The V end lost 4 bases, the J end lost 8 bases, and 25 bases lay between the germline ends. This CDR3 comprises 17 residues.

The CDR3 DNA reads as TGTGCCAGCAGCCCGGGACAGGGGTTTAACACTGAAGCTTTCTTT. Amino acids: CASSPGQGFNTEAFF. The rearrangement uses TRBV4-2 and TRBJ1-1; 10 bases are shared with TRBD1. CDR3 length: 15 residues. In germline, CDR1 is LGHNA, CDR2 YNFKEQ. V shed 4 bases and J 2 bases; nucleotides not matched to a gene: 4.